The 8 T cell receptor beta chains below were found in one sample sequenced in a study of glioma-infiltrating T cells. Using RNA template, CDR3s of TCR alpha and beta were amplified with iRepertoire arm-PCR. One entry per CDR3 protein, called by TCRdb with MiXCR from the multiplex PCR reads. The sample has around 170,000 distinct CDR3 sequences, around 40% seen once. Sequenced material: glioma tissue, nonneoplastic brain tissue, or PBMCs (not recorded which). These receptors came from a human donor with low-grade glioma or glioblastoma, undergoing nonglioma brain surgery, or in good health (not recorded which).

Worth noting for this clonotype: A much larger clone lies one base from this, so it may be a read error. This sequence joins TRBV5-1 and TRBJ2-3; 10 nucleotides agree with TRBD2. The CDR3 totals 18 residues. Germline CDR1 reads SGHRS; CDR2 reads YFSETQ. CDR3 in DNA: TGCGCCAGCACCTTGTATGGACCGGGACTAGCGACCACAGATACGCAGTATTTT. Encoded protein: CASTLYGPGLATTDTQYF.

The chain has TRBV19 and TRBJ2-5; the D gene is possibly TRBD2 (5 bases). Germline CDR1 is LNHDA and CDR2 is SQIVND (reference sequence). This CDR3 is 13 amino acids long. The V end was cut by 3 bases, the J end by 6 bases, with 11 bases between. The CDR3 protein is CASSIRESKTQYF. CDR3 DNA: TGTGCCAGTAGTATCCGGGAATCGAAGACCCAGTACTTC.

The chain combines TRBV4-1 with TRBJ2-7; D remains ambiguous. The V and J ends lost 0 bases and 2 bases respectively, with 11 bases between them. CDR3 length: 15 residues. Germline V lookup: CDR1 MGHRA, CDR2 YSYEKL. The DNA of the CDR3 is TGCGCCAGCAGCCAAGAAGCACGGACGACCTACGAGCAGTACTTC. Amino acid sequence: CASSQEARTTYEQYF.

This clonotype was detected many times. The rearrangement links TRBV20-1 to TRBJ2-7; unclear D gene. The V and J ends lost 6 bases and 3 bases respectively, with 6 bases between them. CDR1 is DFQATT and CDR2 is SNEGSKA in the germline V gene (reference sequence). This CDR3 is built from 10 residues. CDR3 protein: CSAGRYEQYF. For the CDR3, the DNA is TGCAGTGCCGGACGCTACGAGCAGTACTTC.

The chain combines TRBV18 with TRBJ1-6; 7 bases align to TRBD1. From germline, CDR1 is KGHSH and CDR2 LQKENI. This CDR3 contains 17 residues. The junction had 15 bases not matched to a gene; V was cut back by 6 bases and J by 7 bases. CDR3 DNA: TGTGCCAGCTCGAGCCCCGAACCGGGACAGCTAAATTCACCCCTCCACTTT. This sequence encodes CASSSPEPGQLNSPLHF.

This clonotype occurred many times. The chain joins TRBV20-1 to TRBJ2-7, with a possible D match to TRBD2 (5 bases). The ends were cut back, 1 base at V and 4 bases at J, with 11 bases in the middle. Germline values: CDR1 DFQATT, CDR2 SNEGSKA (reference sequence). The CDR3 sequence is 13 residues long. CDR3: CSARARGRYEQYF. The CDR3 DNA follows: TGCAGTGCTAGAGCGAGAGGGCGATACGAGCAGTACTTC.

The rearrangement links TRBV6-1 to TRBJ2-5; unclear D gene. The V gene lost 5 bases and the J gene lost 5 bases, with 15 bases spanning the gap. The germline V gene encodes CDR1 MNHNS and CDR2 SASEGT. There are 14 residues in the CDR3. The CDR3, as DNA: TGTGCCAGCAGTTATACGGAGAAGGAGGAGACCCAGTACTTC. It codes for CASSYTEKEETQYF.

The V call is TRBV20-1, the J call TRBJ2-1; D not resolved. V lost 0 bases and J 6 bases, leaving 12 bases between the germline ends. Germline CDR1 and CDR2: DFQATT and SNEGSKA (reference sequence). The CDR3 runs 14 residues. CDR3 DNA sequence: TGCAGTGCTAGAGACACACTGGGTAGCAATGAGCAGTTCTTC. It encodes CSARDTLGSNEQFF.